A single T cell receptor (beta chain) is shown here with its context. Its antigen is not known. The data derive from a study of cytomegalovirus exposure and HLA in healthy donors. Study-wide findings and caveats: That first-cohort TCR clusters tended to co-occur in the 130 or so validation repertoires was found in a later analysis. In vitro checks showed that a few CMV-associated chains really do target CMV antigens.

Generated by immunoSEQ multiplex PCR, the TCRdb table keeps only in-frame clones and is missing some. The data show fewer than 120,000 clones, with approximately 88% seen just once and approximately 1.4% held by the top ten. This TCR came from a woman aged 25 to 39 in good health and CMV-seropositive. Sequenced input: PBMCs.

The CDR3 bases are TGTGCCAGTAGTATCCGGACTAGCGGGAGAGGCGAGCAGTACTTC. Encoded protein: CASSIRTSGRGEQYF. This sequence joins TRBV19 and TRBJ2-7; 13 bases line up with TRBD2. The germline gives CDR1 LNHDA, CDR2 SQIVND (reference sequence). This CDR3 contains 15 residues. Trimming removed 3 bases from V and 6 bases from J; junction bases left unmatched: 5.